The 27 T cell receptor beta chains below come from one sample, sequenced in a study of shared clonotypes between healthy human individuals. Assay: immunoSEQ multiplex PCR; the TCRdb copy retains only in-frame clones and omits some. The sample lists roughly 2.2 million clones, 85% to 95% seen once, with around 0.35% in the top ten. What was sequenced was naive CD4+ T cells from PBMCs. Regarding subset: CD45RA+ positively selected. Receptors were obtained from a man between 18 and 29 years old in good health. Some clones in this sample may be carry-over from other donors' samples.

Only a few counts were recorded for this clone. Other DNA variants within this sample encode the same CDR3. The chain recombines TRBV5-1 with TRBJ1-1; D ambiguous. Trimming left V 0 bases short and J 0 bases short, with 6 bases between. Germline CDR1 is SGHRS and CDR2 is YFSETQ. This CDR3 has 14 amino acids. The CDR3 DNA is TGCGCCAGCAGCTTGGCCCGGATGAACACTGAAGCTTTCTTT. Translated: CASSLARMNTEAFF.

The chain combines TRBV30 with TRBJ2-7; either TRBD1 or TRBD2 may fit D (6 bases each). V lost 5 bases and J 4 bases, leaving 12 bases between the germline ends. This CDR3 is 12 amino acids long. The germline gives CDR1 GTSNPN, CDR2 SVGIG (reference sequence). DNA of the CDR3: TGTGCCTGGCGAATAGGGGGGTACGAGCAGTACTTC. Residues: CAWRIGGYEQYF.

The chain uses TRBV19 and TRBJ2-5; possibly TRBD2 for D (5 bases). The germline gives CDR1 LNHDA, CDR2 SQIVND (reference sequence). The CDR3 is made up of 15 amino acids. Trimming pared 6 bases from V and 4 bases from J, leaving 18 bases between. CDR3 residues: CASSLLAGELETQYF. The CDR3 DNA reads TGTGCCAGTAGCCTGCTAGCCGGAGAATTAGAGACCCAGTACTTC.

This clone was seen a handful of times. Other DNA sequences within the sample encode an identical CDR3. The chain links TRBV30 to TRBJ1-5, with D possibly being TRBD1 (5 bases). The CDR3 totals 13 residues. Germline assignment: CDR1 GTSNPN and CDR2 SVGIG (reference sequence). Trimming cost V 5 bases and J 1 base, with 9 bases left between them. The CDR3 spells CAWGRDSNQPQHF. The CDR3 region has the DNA TGTGCCTGGGGAAGGGACAGCAATCAGCCCCAGCATTTT.

CDR3 DNA sequence: TGCAGCGTTCAGGGGTTGGCGGAGAACACTGAAGCTTTCTTT. Translating gives CSVQGLAENTEAFF. This chain connects TRBV29-1 to TRBJ1-1; tentative D call: TRBD1 (6 bases). The CDR3 loop spans 14 amino acids. Germline CDR1 reads SQVTM; CDR2 reads ANQGSEA. V lost 5 bases to trimming and J lost 1 base, with 14 bases between them.

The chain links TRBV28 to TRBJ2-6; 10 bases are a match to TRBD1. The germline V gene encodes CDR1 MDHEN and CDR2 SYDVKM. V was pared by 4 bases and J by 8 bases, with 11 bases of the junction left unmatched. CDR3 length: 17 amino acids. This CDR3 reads CASSSPKGTGETNVLTF. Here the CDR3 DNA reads TGTGCCAGCAGTTCCCCGAAAGGGACAGGGGAGACCAACGTCCTGACTTTC.

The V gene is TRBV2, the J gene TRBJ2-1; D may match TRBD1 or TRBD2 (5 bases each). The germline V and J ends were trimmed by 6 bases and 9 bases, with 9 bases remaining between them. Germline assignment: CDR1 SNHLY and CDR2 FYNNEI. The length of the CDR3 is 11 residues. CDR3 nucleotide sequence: TGTGCCAGCAGCGGGACGGGTGAGCAGTTCTTC. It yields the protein CASSGTGEQFF.

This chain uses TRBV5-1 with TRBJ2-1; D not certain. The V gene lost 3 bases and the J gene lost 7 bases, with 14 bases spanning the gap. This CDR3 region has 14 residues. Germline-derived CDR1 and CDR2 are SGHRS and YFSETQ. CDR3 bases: TGCGCCAGCAGCTCCGCTCAGACGGTGAATGAGCAGTTCTTC. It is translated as CASSSAQTVNEQFF.

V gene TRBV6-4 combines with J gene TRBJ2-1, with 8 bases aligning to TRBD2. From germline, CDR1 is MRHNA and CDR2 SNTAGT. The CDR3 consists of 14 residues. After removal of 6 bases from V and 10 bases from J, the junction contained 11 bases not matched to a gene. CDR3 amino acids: CASSEEREIGEQFF. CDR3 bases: TGTGCCAGCAGCGAAGAGCGGGAGATAGGGGAGCAGTTCTTC.

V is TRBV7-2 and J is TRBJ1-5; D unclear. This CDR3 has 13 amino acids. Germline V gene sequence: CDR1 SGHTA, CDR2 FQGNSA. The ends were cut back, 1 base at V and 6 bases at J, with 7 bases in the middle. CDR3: CASSLGYSQPQHF. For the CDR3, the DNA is TGTGCCAGCAGCTTAGGATATTCTCAGCCCCAGCATTTT.

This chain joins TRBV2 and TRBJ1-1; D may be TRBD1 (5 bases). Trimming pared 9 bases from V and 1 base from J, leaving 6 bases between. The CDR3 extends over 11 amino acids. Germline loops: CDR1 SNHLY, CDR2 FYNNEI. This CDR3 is CARGGNTEAFF. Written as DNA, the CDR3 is TGTGCCAGGGGGGGGAACACTGAAGCTTTCTTT.

The CDR3 loop reads CASKNQGAGSPLHF. In DNA, the CDR3 is TGTGCCTCGAAGAACCAGGGGGCTGGTTCACCCCTCCACTTT. The V call is TRBV30, the J call TRBJ1-6; the match to TRBD1 covers 8 bases. V lost 7 bases to trimming and J lost 9 bases; unmatched junction nucleotides: 11. From germline, CDR1 is GTSNPN and CDR2 SVGIG (reference sequence). CDR3 length: 14 residues.

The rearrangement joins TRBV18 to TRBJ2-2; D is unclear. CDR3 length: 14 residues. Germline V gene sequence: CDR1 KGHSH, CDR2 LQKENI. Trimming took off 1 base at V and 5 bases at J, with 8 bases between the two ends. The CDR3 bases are TGTGCCAGCTCACCACGAATTGGGACCGGGGAGCTGTTTTTT. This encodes CASSPRIGTGELFF.

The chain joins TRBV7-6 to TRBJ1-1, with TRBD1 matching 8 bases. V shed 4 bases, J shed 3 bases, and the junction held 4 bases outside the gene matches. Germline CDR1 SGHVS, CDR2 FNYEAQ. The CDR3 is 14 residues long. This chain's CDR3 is CASSSTGGDTEAFF. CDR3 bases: TGTGCCAGCAGCTCTACAGGGGGGGACACTGAAGCTTTCTTT.

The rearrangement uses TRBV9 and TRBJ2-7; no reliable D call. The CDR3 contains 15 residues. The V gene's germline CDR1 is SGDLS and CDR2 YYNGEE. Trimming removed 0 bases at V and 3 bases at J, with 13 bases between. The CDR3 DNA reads TGTGCCAGCAGCGTAGACAAGACCCCTTTCTACGAGCAGTACTTC. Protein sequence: CASSVDKTPFYEQYF.

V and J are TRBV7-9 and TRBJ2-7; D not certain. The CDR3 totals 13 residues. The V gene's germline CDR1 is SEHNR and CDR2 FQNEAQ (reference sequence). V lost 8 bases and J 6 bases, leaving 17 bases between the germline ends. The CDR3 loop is CASGSDRPSEQYF. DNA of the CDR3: TGTGCCAGCGGGTCCGATCGACCCTCCGAGCAGTACTTC.

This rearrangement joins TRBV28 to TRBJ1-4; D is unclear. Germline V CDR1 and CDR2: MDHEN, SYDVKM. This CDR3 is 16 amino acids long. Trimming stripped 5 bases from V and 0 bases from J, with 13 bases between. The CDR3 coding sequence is TGTGCCAGCAGTCCACGCCTAGCGGCAACTAATGAAAAACTGTTTTTT. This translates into CASSPRLAATNEKLFF.

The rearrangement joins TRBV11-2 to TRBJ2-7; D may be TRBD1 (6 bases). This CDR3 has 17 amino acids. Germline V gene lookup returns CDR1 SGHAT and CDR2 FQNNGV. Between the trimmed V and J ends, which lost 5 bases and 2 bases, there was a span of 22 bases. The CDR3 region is CASSVGSGTYSTYEQYF. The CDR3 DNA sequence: TGTGCCAGCAGCGTAGGATCCGGGACATATTCGACCTACGAGCAGTACTTC.

Written as DNA, the CDR3 is TGCAGCGTCAAACAGTTTAACACTGAAGCTTTCTTT. It is translated as CSVKQFNTEAFF. The rearrangement joins TRBV29-1 to TRBJ1-1; no firm D call. The germline V gene has CDR1 SQVTM and CDR2 ANQGSEA. V lost 6 bases and J lost 2, with 10 bases in between. The CDR3 runs to 12 residues.

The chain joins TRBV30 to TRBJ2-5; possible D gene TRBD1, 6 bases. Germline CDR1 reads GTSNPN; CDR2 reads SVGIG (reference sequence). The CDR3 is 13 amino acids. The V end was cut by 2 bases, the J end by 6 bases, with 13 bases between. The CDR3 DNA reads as TGTGCCTGGAGTTTAACAGGGAGACAGACCCAGTACTTC. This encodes CAWSLTGRQTQYF.

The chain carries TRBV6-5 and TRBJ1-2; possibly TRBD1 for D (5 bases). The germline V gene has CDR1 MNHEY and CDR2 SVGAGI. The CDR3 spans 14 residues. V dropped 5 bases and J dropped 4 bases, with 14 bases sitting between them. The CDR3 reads CASSRTRDGYGYTF. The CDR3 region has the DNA TGTGCCAGCAGTCGGACAAGGGATGGCTATGGCTACACCTTC.

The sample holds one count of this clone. Written as DNA, the CDR3 is TGTGCCAGCAGTTTACCTTACAGGGGGGATAATCAGCCCCAGCATTTT. Protein: CASSLPYRGDNQPQHF. This chain uses TRBV28 with TRBJ1-5, with 8 bases aligning to TRBD1. The V and J ends lost 2 bases and 4 bases, in that order; junction bases with no gene match: 7. The CDR3 is 16 residues long. CDR1 is MDHEN, CDR2 SYDVKM, per germline.

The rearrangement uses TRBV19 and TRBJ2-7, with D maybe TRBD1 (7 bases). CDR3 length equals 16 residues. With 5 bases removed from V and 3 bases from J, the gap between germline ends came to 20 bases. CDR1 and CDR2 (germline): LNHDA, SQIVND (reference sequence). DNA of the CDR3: TGTGCCAGTAGTGCAGTGGGGGCGGGACAGCGCTACGAGCAGTACTTC. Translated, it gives CASSAVGAGQRYEQYF.

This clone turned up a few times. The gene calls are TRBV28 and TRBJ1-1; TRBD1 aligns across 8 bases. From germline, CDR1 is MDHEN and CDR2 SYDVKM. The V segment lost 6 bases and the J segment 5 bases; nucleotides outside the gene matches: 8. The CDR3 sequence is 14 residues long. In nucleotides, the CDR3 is TGTGCCAGCAGGTACAGGGGGGGAGGGACTGAAGCTTTCTTT. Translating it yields CASRYRGGGTEAFF.

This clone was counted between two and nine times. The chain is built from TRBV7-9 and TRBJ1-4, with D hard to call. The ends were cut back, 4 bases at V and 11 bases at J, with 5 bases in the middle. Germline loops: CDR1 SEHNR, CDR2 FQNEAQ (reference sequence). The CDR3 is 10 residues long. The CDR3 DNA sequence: TGTGCCAGCAGCTCTGGTAAACTGTTTTTT. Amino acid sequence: CASSSGKLFF.

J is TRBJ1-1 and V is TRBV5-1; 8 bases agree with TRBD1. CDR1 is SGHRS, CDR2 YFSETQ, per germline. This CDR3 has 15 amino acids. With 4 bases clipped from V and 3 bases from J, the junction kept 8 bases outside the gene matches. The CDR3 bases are TGCGCCAGCAGCCACAGGACAGGGAAGGACACTGAAGCTTTCTTT. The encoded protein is CASSHRTGKDTEAFF.

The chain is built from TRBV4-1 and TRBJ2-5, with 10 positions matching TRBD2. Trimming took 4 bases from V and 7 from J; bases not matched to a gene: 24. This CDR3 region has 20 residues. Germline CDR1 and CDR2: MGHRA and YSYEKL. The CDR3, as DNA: TGCGCCAGCAGCCCTCGGGTGGCTAGCGGGAGCGCAGGGAAACCGTCGACCCAGTACTTC. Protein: CASSPRVASGSAGKPSTQYF.